The 21 T cell receptor beta chains below all came from one sample that was sequenced in a study of cytomegalovirus exposure and HLA in healthy donors. PCR primers comprised 60 Vbeta and 13 Jbeta primers. The method was immunoSEQ multiplex PCR; TCRdb's version includes in-frame clones alone and lacks a portion of them. The table has about 100,000 clones, around three quarters seen once. The specimen sequenced was PBMCs. These receptors were taken from a woman aged 45-60 years in good health and CMV-seropositive.

The chain joins TRBV10-1 to TRBJ2-7, with a possible D match to TRBD1 (5 bases). V gave up 5 bases and J gave up 2 bases, with 19 bases separating them. Per the germline V gene, CDR1 is WNHNN and CDR2 is SYGVQD (reference sequence). The CDR3 has 16 residues. The CDR3 here is CASSPRFDSKTYEQYF. CDR3 DNA: TGCGCCAGCAGTCCCAGATTCGACAGCAAAACCTACGAGCAGTACTTC.

The genes are TRBV2 and TRBJ2-1; 8 nucleotides line up with TRBD2. Trimming cost V 8 bases and J 6 bases; bases outside gene matches: 9. The CDR3 sequence is 14 residues long. Germline V gene lookup returns CDR1 SNHLY and CDR2 FYNNEI. CDR3 region: CASLLAVQSNEQFF. Here the CDR3 DNA reads TGTGCCAGCCTACTAGCGGTACAATCCAATGAGCAGTTCTTC. The full variable domain, with the rest looked up from reference TRBV2 and TRBJ2-1, is EPEVTQTPSHQVTQMGQEVILRCVPISNHLYFYWYRQILGQKVEFLVSFYNNEISEKSEIFDDQFSVERPDGSNFTLKIRSTKLEDSAMYFCASLLAVQSNEQFFGPGTRLTVL.

This clone has a single count. The chain links TRBV29-1 to TRBJ2-7, with TRBD1 matching over 7 bases. There are 13 residues in the CDR3. The germline V gene encodes CDR1 SQVTM and CDR2 ANQGSEA. Trimming removed 4 bases from V and 3 bases from J; junction bases left unmatched: 6. CDR3 DNA sequence: TGCAGCGTTGGACAGGGAAGGCTCTACGAGCAGTACTTC. Its protein is CSVGQGRLYEQYF.

The V gene is TRBV30, the J gene TRBJ2-7, with a possible D match to TRBD2 (6 bases). The V and J ends lost 3 bases and 2 bases respectively, with 11 bases between them. CDR1 is GTSNPN and CDR2 is SVGIG in the germline V gene (reference sequence). The CDR3 is 13 residues long. CDR3 nucleotide sequence: TGTGCCTGGAGCCCCGGGGGACCCTACGAGCAGTACTTC. Translated: CAWSPGGPYEQYF.

The gene calls are TRBV30 and TRBJ1-1; no clear D gene. The germline V and J ends were trimmed by 2 bases and 4 bases, with 14 bases remaining between them. The CDR3 is 14 residues long. The germline CDR1 and CDR2 sequences are GTSNPN and SVGIG (reference sequence). This chain's CDR3 is CAWSRRAVSTEAFF. The DNA of the CDR3 is TGTGCCTGGAGTAGGAGGGCCGTGAGCACTGAAGCTTTCTTT.

In this sample, this clone turned up once. The chain uses TRBV5-1 and TRBJ1-1; 7 bases are a match to TRBD1. This CDR3 is 16 amino acids long. Germline CDR1 is SGHRS and CDR2 is YFSETQ. With V trimmed by 4 bases and J by 4 bases, 13 bases remained unmatched. For the CDR3, the DNA is TGCGCCAGCAGCCCCGCGGCGAGGGGGCAGGGCACTGAAGCTTTCTTT. As protein: CASSPAARGQGTEAFF. Using reference TRBV5-1 and TRBJ1-1 for the parts outside the CDR3, the full variable domain is KAGVTQTPRYLIKTRGQQVTLSCSPISGHRSVSWYQQTPGQGLQFLFEYFSETQRNKGNFPGRFSGRQFSNSRSEMNVSTLELGDSALYLCASSPAARGQGTEAFFGQGTRLTVV.

This clone was seen only a few times. The rearrangement links TRBV30 to TRBJ2-2, with a possible D match to TRBD1 (6 bases). The CDR3 contains 12 residues. The germline V and J ends were trimmed by 0 bases and 8 bases, with 7 bases remaining between them. The germline CDR1 and CDR2 sequences are GTSNPN and SVGIG (reference sequence). This chain's CDR3 is CAWSVQGGELFF. As DNA, the CDR3 is TGTGCCTGGAGTGTACAGGGTGGGGAGCTGTTTTTT.

This rearrangement joins TRBV7-9 to TRBJ1-5; no firm D call. Germline CDR1 and CDR2: SEHNR and FQNEAQ (reference sequence). Trimming left V 0 bases short and J 0 bases short, with 3 bases between. This CDR3 comprises 14 residues. The CDR3 DNA follows: TGTGCCAGCAGCTTAGCCAGTAGCAATCAGCCCCAGCATTTT. Its protein is CASSLASSNQPQHF.

The chain uses TRBV27 and TRBJ1-4, with D hard to call. The CDR3 is 14 amino acids. V was clipped by 6 bases and J by 0 bases, with 8 bases between them. CDR1 is MNHEY, CDR2 SMNVEV, per germline (reference sequence). CDR3 loop: CASRGIATNEKLFF. The CDR3 DNA reads as TGTGCCAGCAGGGGCATAGCAACTAATGAAAAACTGTTTTTT.

This chain uses TRBV12-5 with TRBJ1-6; D remains ambiguous. The CDR3 contains 14 residues. Germline V gives CDR1 LGHNT, CDR2 FRNRAP. V was trimmed by 5 bases and J by 9 bases, leaving 14 bases between them. The CDR3 coding sequence is TGTGCTAGTGGTCCAGAGGGCAGGTTTTCACCCCTCCACTTT. Protein product: CASGPEGRFSPLHF. Together with reference TRBV12-5 and TRBJ1-6, the CDR3 gives the full variable domain: DARVTQTPRHKVTEMGQEVTMRCQPILGHNTVFWYRQTMMQGLELLAYFRNRAPLDDSGMPKDRFSAEMPDATLATLKIQPSEPRDSAVYFCASGPEGRFSPLHFGNGTRLTVT.

CDR3 sequence: CAWNVGAGMTEAFF. The CDR3 DNA sequence: TGTGCCTGGAATGTGGGGGCGGGTATGACTGAAGCTTTCTTT. The chain uses TRBV30 and TRBJ1-1; D may be TRBD1 (6 bases). V lost 4 bases, J lost 5 bases, and 17 bases lay in between. CDR1 is GTSNPN and CDR2 is SVGIG in the germline V gene (reference sequence). CDR3 length equals 14 residues.

This sequence joins TRBV6-6 and TRBJ1-3; possibly TRBD1 for D (5 bases). The length of the CDR3 is 16 residues. Trimming stripped 4 bases from V and 2 bases from J, with 15 bases between. The germline CDR1 and CDR2 sequences are MNHNY and SVGAGI (reference sequence). This CDR3 is CASSLTQGRAGNTIYF. The CDR3 DNA follows: TGTGCCAGCAGTTTAACTCAGGGCCGCGCTGGAAACACCATATATTTT.

V and J are TRBV2 and TRBJ1-2, with no clear D. CDR1 and CDR2 from the germline V gene are SNHLY and FYNNEI. The V gene lost 8 bases and the J gene lost 5 bases, with 15 bases spanning the gap. CDR3 length: 13 amino acids. CDR3 DNA: TGTGCCAGCGCTGTGAGGGCAACATATGGCTACACCTTC. It encodes CASAVRATYGYTF.

The chain employs TRBV7-6 and TRBJ2-1; 11 bases map to TRBD2. The CDR3 is made up of 20 amino acids. The germline gives CDR1 SGHVS, CDR2 FNYEAQ. Trimming took 0 bases from V and 3 from J; bases not matched to a gene: 13. CDR3 sequence reads: CASSLALIVPSGGFYNEQFF. The CDR3 coding sequence is TGTGCCAGCAGCTTAGCGCTAATTGTGCCTAGCGGGGGGTTCTACAATGAGCAGTTCTTC.

This clone appeared a few times. The J gene is TRBJ2-1, the V gene TRBV5-8, with 9 bases matching TRBD2. Germline V lookup: CDR1 SGHTS, CDR2 YDEGEE. The CDR3 is 17 amino acids. The V segment lost 2 bases and the J segment 9 bases; nucleotides outside the gene matches: 15. For the CDR3, the DNA is TGTGCCAGCAGCTTAAAAGATGCGGGAGGGCCCCGGGGTGAGCAGTTCTTC. Amino acids: CASSLKDAGGPRGEQFF.

The chain combines TRBV5-1 with TRBJ2-5; perhaps TRBD1 as D (5 bases). Trimming took 9 bases from V and 1 from J, leaving 16 bases between them. CDR1 is SGHRS and CDR2 is YFSETQ in the germline V gene. The CDR3 length is 14 residues. The chain's CDR3 is CATSRRGTQETQYF. Written as DNA, the CDR3 is TGCGCCACTTCTAGAAGGGGCACCCAAGAGACCCAGTACTTC.

The chain uses TRBV30 and TRBJ2-3; D is possibly TRBD1 (6 bases). This CDR3 is 11 amino acids long. Per germline, CDR1 GTSNPN and CDR2 SVGIG (reference sequence). V was shortened by 5 bases and J by 14 bases, with 17 bases between the two germline ends. The DNA for the CDR3 is TGTGCCTGGGGACGGGACAAGACCTGGTATTTT. Its protein product is CAWGRDKTWYF.

V gene TRBV30 combines with J gene TRBJ1-1, with 8 bases matching TRBD1. V shed 7 bases and J 5 bases; nucleotides not matched to a gene: 9. Germline lookup yields CDR1 GTSNPN and CDR2 SVGIG (reference sequence). The CDR3 extends over 13 amino acids. CDR3 sequence: CASATGVGTEAFF. The CDR3, as DNA: TGTGCCTCCGCGACAGGGGTAGGGACTGAAGCTTTCTTT.

The rearrangement joins TRBV7-9 to TRBJ2-7, with D perhaps matching TRBD1 (6 bases). The CDR3 loop spans 12 amino acids. V lost 8 bases and J lost 7, with 15 bases in between. Germline V lookup: CDR1 SEHNR, CDR2 FQNEAQ (reference sequence). The CDR3 bases are TGTGCCAGCCTAGGGGGAAAGTCGGAGCAGTACTTC. As protein: CASLGGKSEQYF.

The chain is built from TRBV6-1 and TRBJ1-4, with 9 positions matching TRBD1. Trimming removed 5 bases from V and 8 bases from J; junction bases left unmatched: 6. Germline V gene sequence: CDR1 MNHNS, CDR2 SASEGT. This CDR3 spans 14 amino acids. The CDR3 loop is CASSPGQGAEKLFF. The CDR3 bases are TGTGCCAGCAGTCCGGGACAGGGAGCAGAAAAACTGTTTTTT.

The chain couples TRBV28 to TRBJ2-2; possible D gene TRBD2, 6 bases. Trimming removed 5 bases at V and 5 bases at J, with 15 bases between. This CDR3 has 15 amino acids. Germline lookup yields CDR1 MDHEN and CDR2 SYDVKM. CDR3 sequence (DNA): TGTGCCAGCAGTCCGACCCGCCGGGGGACCGGGGAGCTGTTTTTT. Its protein is CASSPTRRGTGELFF.